This T cell receptor (beta chain) was sequenced in a study of sequential checkpoint blockade in melanoma. Overall study: Arm A got nivolumab then ipilimumab; arm B the reverse, 1:1.

Treatment defined: randomized to nivolumab then ipilimumab (arm A) or the reverse (arm B). None of the patients previously received DNA-damaging chemotherapy. The repertoire was sequenced with immunoSEQ multiplex PCR; TCRdb's copy has only in-frame clones and lacks some. The sample holds about 14,000 clones, about two thirds seen once. Looked up from germline, CDR1 is MNHEY and CDR2 is SVGAGI. The length of the CDR3 is 14 residues. The V segment lost 1 base and the J segment 12 bases; nucleotides outside the gene matches: 8. This material consisted of CD8+ T cells sorted from blood (inferred from file names), taken from a patient given nivolumab and ipilimumab in sequence. The chain employs TRBV6-5 and TRBJ1-1, with 10 nucleotides matching TRBD1. The TCR was taken from a human donor with melanoma. The CDR3 region is CASSYYRDRGRTFF. The CDR3 bases are TGTGCCAGCAGTTACTACCGGGACAGGGGTCGGACTTTCTTT.